This is a list of T cell receptor beta chains from one sample in a study of cytomegalovirus exposure and HLA in healthy donors. Produced via immunoSEQ multiplex PCR; TCRdb's table is partial and in-frame only. The table records approximately 110,000 clones, 73% of them present only once. Sequenced material: PBMCs. The receptors were sampled from a woman aged 40 to 50 in good health and CMV-seronegative. The CDR3 runs from the conserved cysteine through the conserved F or W. A D gene is named only where the DNA matches it firmly. Some rows have no size entry. The others give once, few or many, or a class for an expanded clone.

j_call	d_call	v_call	clone_size	cdr3_aa	cdr3_nt
TRBJ2-1	TRBD2	TRBV13	once	CASSPGPLAGGKGGEQFF	TGTGCCAGCAGCCCCGGCCCCCTAGCGGGAGGGAAGGGGGGTGAGCAGTTCTTC
TRBJ1-1	NA	TRBV9	NA	CASSLGGATEAFF	TGTGCCAGCAGTCTGGGAGGGGCAACTGAAGCTTTCTTT
TRBJ1-2	NA	TRBV27	medium-sized	CASSLTGLNYGYTF	TGTGCCAGCAGTTTAACAGGGTTGAACTATGGCTACACCTTC
TRBJ1-3	NA	TRBV10-2	NA	CASSETSGNTIYF	TGCGCCAGCAGTGAGACATCTGGAAACACCATATATTTT
TRBJ1-5	NA	TRBV7-2	once	CASSLIEYQPQHF	TGTGCCAGCAGCTTAATAGAATATCAGCCCCAGCATTTT
TRBJ2-5	NA	TRBV2	NA	CASSDRRFQETQYF	TGTGCCAGCAGTGATCGGAGATTCCAAGAGACCCAGTACTTC
TRBJ1-2	NA	TRBV28	NA	CASRPGGIRNYGYTF	TGTGCCAGCAGGCCGGGGGGCATTCGGAACTATGGCTACACCTTC
TRBJ2-3	TRBD1	TRBV6-1	few	CASSEAGRGQVDTQYF	TGTGCCAGCAGTGAAGCGGGCAGGGGGCAGGTAGATACGCAGTATTTT
TRBJ2-5	NA	TRBV12-5	NA	CASGLGQPLGETQYF	TGTGCTAGTGGTTTGGGACAACCACTGGGAGAGACCCAGTACTTC
TRBJ1-3	NA	TRBV6-5	few	CASSTDRSGNTIYF	TGTGCCAGCAGCACGGACAGATCTGGAAACACCATATATTTT
TRBJ2-7	NA	TRBV6-1	NA	CASGPLTYEQYF	TGTGCCAGCGGGCCTCTGACCTACGAGCAGTACTTC
TRBJ2-5	NA	TRBV28	NA	CASRNSGTGLLQYF	TGTGCCAGCAGGAATAGCGGGACAGGGCTCTTGCAGTACTTC
TRBJ2-1	NA	TRBV6-1	few	CASRPELMTWNEQFF	TGTGCCAGCAGACCTGAGTTAATGACATGGAATGAGCAGTTCTTC
TRBJ1-2	NA	TRBV7-9	NA	CASSLRIYRQTANLYGYTF	TGTGCCAGCAGCTTAAGGATCTATAGACAGACAGCAAACCTCTATGGCTACACCTTC
TRBJ2-1	TRBD2	TRBV12-5	NA	CASGLGTSGRSYNEQFF	TGTGCTAGTGGTTTGGGAACTAGCGGACGCTCCTACAATGAGCAGTTCTTC
TRBJ2-1	TRBD2	TRBV7-6	NA	CASSLGTSGRAVVFF	TGTGCCAGCAGCCTTGGGACTAGCGGGAGGGCCGTGGTGTTCTTC
TRBJ2-7	NA	TRBV7-9	NA	CASSGEEGFYEQYF	TGTGCCAGCAGCGGGGAGGAGGGGTTTTACGAGCAGTACTTC
TRBJ2-1	NA	TRBV27	NA	CASSLLRGNEQFF	TGTGCCAGCAGTTTATTAAGGGGCAATGAGCAGTTCTTC
TRBJ2-4	TRBD2	TRBV5-1	NA	CASSSGTTPKNIQYF	TGCGCCAGCAGCTCCGGGACTACGCCCAAAAACATTCAGTACTTC
TRBJ1-5	NA	TRBV7-2	NA	CASSLTWGASNQPQHF	TGTGCCAGCAGCTTAACATGGGGAGCCAGCAATCAGCCCCAGCATTTT
TRBJ2-7	TRBD2	TRBV27	few	CASSLGGSTYEQYF	TGTGCCAGCAGTTTGGGCGGGAGTACGTACGAGCAGTACTTC
TRBJ2-4	TRBD1	TRBV5-1	NA	CASSVGHRGRDIQYF	TGCGCCAGCAGCGTTGGCCACAGGGGGCGAGACATTCAGTACTTC
TRBJ1-1	TRBD1	TRBV18	NA	CASSPNRGAEAFF	TGTGCCAGCTCACCGAACAGGGGGGCTGAAGCTTTCTTT
TRBJ2-3	NA	TRBV7-2	few	CASSASSGGNTQYF	TGTGCCAGCAGCGCGTCCAGTGGAGGGAATACGCAGTATTTT
TRBJ2-1	TRBD2	TRBV5-8	NA	CASLRREVYNEQFF	TGTGCCAGCCTTCGGCGGGAGGTTTACAATGAGCAGTTCTTC
TRBJ1-3	NA	TRBV9	NA	CASSVGGGFSGNTIYF	TGTGCCAGCAGCGTAGGAGGCGGGTTCTCTGGAAACACCATATATTTT
TRBJ2-1	TRBD2	TRBV27	NA	CASQGSSGGNEQFF	TGTGCCAGCCAGGGCTCTAGCGGGGGTAATGAGCAGTTCTTC
TRBJ1-1	TRBD1	TRBV5-8	NA	CASSLRGTGNTEAFF	TGTGCCAGCAGCTTGCGCGGGACAGGGAACACTGAAGCTTTCTTT
TRBJ2-7	NA	TRBV28	NA	CASSLSSYEQYF	TGTGCCAGCAGCCTGAGCTCCTACGAGCAGTACTTC
TRBJ2-1	NA	TRBV7-3	NA	CASSFAGTPSYNEQFF	TGTGCCAGCAGCTTCGCCGGGACTCCCTCCTACAATGAGCAGTTCTTC
TRBJ1-2	TRBD1	TRBV28	NA	CASSPPPGQGGGYTF	TGTGCCAGCAGCCCTCCGCCCGGACAGGGGGGGGGCTACACCTTC
TRBJ2-7	TRBD1	TRBV6-5	NA	CASSAGTELGEQYF	TGTGCCAGCAGTGCCGGGACAGAGTTGGGCGAGCAGTACTTC
TRBJ1-1	NA	TRBV11-2	NA	CASSLDRADTEAFF	TGTGCCAGCAGCTTAGACAGGGCGGACACTGAAGCTTTCTTT
TRBJ2-3	NA	TRBV7-2	NA	CASSSKYRTDYSTDTQYF	TGTGCCAGCAGCTCGAAATATCGGACAGATTATAGCACAGATACGCAGTATTTT
TRBJ1-1	NA	TRBV7-3	NA	CASSLRAVNTEAFF	TGTGCCAGCAGCTTAAGGGCAGTGAACACTGAAGCTTTCTTT
TRBJ2-1	TRBD1	TRBV5-5	NA	CASMEQGSYNEQFF	TGTGCCAGCATGGAACAGGGGTCCTACAATGAGCAGTTCTTC
TRBJ1-5	NA	TRBV4-1	NA	CASSQESGGLVQQPQHF	TGCGCCAGCAGCCAAGAATCGGGGGGGCTCGTGCAGCAGCCCCAGCATTTT